The 26 T cell receptor beta chains below come from one sample, sequenced in a study of blood T cells in healthy people across ages. Through a sample-barcoded 5' primer and a J-beta primer mix, a second PCR was run for roughly 6 to 11 cycles. TCRdb reanalysed the 5' RACE reads using MiXCR and keeps one entry per CDR3 protein. The top ten hold 6.7% of the sample, which has over 1,200,000 distinct CDR3 sequences, approximately 59% seen once. Sequencing was performed on blood. These receptors were obtained from a man aged 18 to 29 in good health.

The chain recombines TRBV4-1 with TRBJ2-1, with 9 bases that match TRBD1. V trimming: 0 bases; J trimming: 10 bases; junction bases outside the gene matches: 10. This CDR3 comprises 16 residues. Germline V gene sequence: CDR1 MGHRA, CDR2 YSYEKL. The CDR3 region is CASSQEPGTGIYEQFF. As DNA, the CDR3 is TGCGCCAGCAGCCAAGAGCCCGGGACAGGGATTTACGAGCAGTTCTTC.

The J gene is TRBJ2-5, the V gene TRBV4-1; D not certain. Germline lookup yields CDR1 MGHRA and CDR2 YSYEKL. CDR3 length: 13 amino acids. The V end was cut by 8 bases, the J end by 5 bases, with 15 bases between. The CDR3 DNA reads as TGCGCCAGCGCCCCCCAAAAGGAGGAGACCCAGTACTTC. It is translated as CASAPQKEETQYF.

This clonotype appeared a few times. The gene calls are TRBV29-1 and TRBJ2-1, with TRBD2 as a possible D gene (6 bases). Looked up from germline, CDR1 is SQVTM and CDR2 is ANQGSEA. V gave up 4 bases and J gave up 7 bases, with 11 bases separating them. This CDR3 has 12 residues. As DNA, the CDR3 is TGCAGCGTTGTTTATGGGGGGAATGAGCAGTTCTTC. It specifies CSVVYGGNEQFF.

This rearrangement joins TRBV3-1 to TRBJ2-1, with 8 positions matching TRBD2. CDR3 length equals 15 residues. CDR1 and CDR2 from the germline V gene are LGHDT and YNNKEL (reference sequence). V dropped 0 bases and J dropped 5; count of bases not matched to a gene: 3. The CDR3, as DNA: TGTGCCAGCAGCCAAGACGCACTAGCGGACAATGAGCAGTTCTTC. Translated, it gives CASSQDALADNEQFF.

This clonotype came up once. The chain recombines TRBV27 with TRBJ1-6; D is uncertain. Germline CDR1 and CDR2: MNHEY and SMNVEV (reference sequence). The CDR3 is made up of 14 amino acids. Trimming cost V 6 bases and J 2 bases, with 8 bases left between them. The CDR3 DNA is TGTGCCAGCAGCCAGGTGCCCTATAATTCACCCCTCCACTTT. Residues: CASSQVPYNSPLHF.

The J gene is TRBJ2-7, the V gene TRBV29-1, with 11 bases matching TRBD1. V was clipped by 7 bases and J by 5 bases; unmatched bases: 4. The CDR3 runs 12 residues. Germline V CDR1 and CDR2: SQVTM, ANQGSEA. CDR3 sequence: CSEWTGGDEQYF. The CDR3 DNA is TGCAGCGAGTGGACAGGGGGCGACGAGCAGTACTTC.

The rearrangement uses TRBV27 and TRBJ2-7; a possible D gene is TRBD1 (5 bases). Trimming took 5 bases from V and 5 from J, leaving 10 bases between them. Germline V gives CDR1 MNHEY, CDR2 SMNVEV (reference sequence). CDR3 size: 12 residues. The CDR3 sequence: CASSAGYDEQYF. For the CDR3, the DNA is TGTGCCAGCAGTGCAGGGTACGACGAGCAGTACTTC.

This clonotype was counted a few times. The V call is TRBV20-1, the J call TRBJ2-3; D might be TRBD1 or TRBD2, each matching 5 bases. Germline CDR1 reads DFQATT; CDR2 reads SNEGSKA (reference sequence). This CDR3 spans 17 amino acids. Trimming left V 5 bases short and J 0 bases short, with 21 bases between. The CDR3 DNA sequence: TGCAGTGCTCAAACCCCGTGGGGGTCCCCTAGCACAGATACGCAGTATTTT. As protein: CSAQTPWGSPSTDTQYF.

This chain joins TRBV27 and TRBJ2-1, with TRBD1 as a possible D gene (5 bases). CDR1 is MNHEY, CDR2 SMNVEV, per germline (reference sequence). The CDR3 is 15 amino acids. The V and J ends lost 1 base and 4 bases respectively, with 11 bases between them. The CDR3 coding sequence is TGTGCCAGCAGTTTATACCAGGGCCTTTACAATGAGCAGTTCTTC. Translated, it gives CASSLYQGLYNEQFF.

V gene TRBV6-5 combines with J gene TRBJ1-2; 8 bases match TRBD1. J lost 6 bases, V lost 6 bases, and 12 bases had no gene match. The CDR3 is made up of 15 amino acids. Germline loops: CDR1 MNHEY, CDR2 SVGAGI. The CDR3 spells CASRPTGQGSDGYTF. The CDR3 DNA reads as TGTGCCAGCAGACCCACCGGACAGGGCTCCGATGGCTACACCTTC.

The rearrangement uses TRBV18 and TRBJ1-4; weak D call: TRBD1 (5 bases). CDR1 is KGHSH and CDR2 is LQKENI in the germline V gene. This CDR3 is built from 15 residues. With 3 bases removed from V and 1 base from J, the gap between germline ends came to 9 bases. CDR3 nucleotides: TGTGCCAGCTCACCCTGGGGGAGAACTAATGAAAAACTGTTTTTT. Its protein is CASSPWGRTNEKLFF.

The chain joins TRBV20-1 to TRBJ2-3; D is unresolved. Germline V gene sequence: CDR1 DFQATT, CDR2 SNEGSKA (reference sequence). V was pared by 1 base and J by 4 bases, with 18 bases between. The CDR3 length is 16 residues. DNA for the CDR3: TGCAGTGCTAGAGGAACCTCCGGGTTTGGCGCAGATACGCAGTATTTT. It specifies CSARGTSGFGADTQYF.

The J gene is TRBJ1-2, the V gene TRBV6-5; 10 positions match TRBD1. The CDR3 is 14 amino acids. CDR1 MNHEY and CDR2 SVGAGI come from the germline V gene. V trimming: 6 bases; J trimming: 7 bases; junction bases outside the gene matches: 8. The CDR3 DNA is TGTGCCAGCAGCCCCACCGGGACAGGGGCTGGCTACACCTTC. Translating gives CASSPTGTGAGYTF.

V usage is TRBV7-9 and J usage is TRBJ1-6; D uncertain. The V gene lost 0 bases and the J gene lost 7 bases, with 10 bases spanning the gap. The CDR3 runs 15 residues. CDR1 and CDR2 from the germline V gene are SEHNR and FQNEAQ (reference sequence). This CDR3 is CASSLAVPLNSPLHF. DNA for the CDR3: TGTGCCAGCAGCTTAGCGGTCCCATTAAATTCACCCCTCCACTTT.

The V call is TRBV5-1, the J call TRBJ2-3, with TRBD1 matching over 7 bases. The junction had 7 bases not matched to a gene; V was cut back by 7 bases and J by 2 bases. Germline V lookup: CDR1 SGHRS, CDR2 YFSETQ. This CDR3 contains 14 residues. CDR3 DNA sequence: TGCGCCAGCGTCCCAGACAGGGCCACAGATACGCAGTATTTT. This gives the protein CASVPDRATDTQYF. The full variable domain, with the rest looked up from reference TRBV5-1 and TRBJ2-3, is KAGVTQTPRYLIKTRGQQVTLSCSPISGHRSVSWYQQTPGQGLQFLFEYFSETQRNKGNFPGRFSGRQFSNSRSEMNVSTLELGDSALYLCASVPDRATDTQYFGPGTRLTVL.

This chain connects TRBV28 to TRBJ1-4; the D gene is possibly TRBD1 (5 bases). The CDR3 loop spans 18 amino acids. The germline V gene encodes CDR1 MDHEN and CDR2 SYDVKM. Trimming cost V 4 bases and J 4 bases, with 22 bases left between them. CDR3 loop: CASSSGRAPTMDNEKLFF. The CDR3 coding sequence is TGTGCCAGCAGTTCGGGCAGGGCCCCGACTATGGATAATGAAAAACTGTTTTTT.

The chain has TRBV9 and TRBJ2-2, with no clear D. The CDR3 covers 15 residues. Trimming stripped 2 bases from V and 5 bases from J, with 13 bases between. Germline values: CDR1 SGDLS, CDR2 YYNGEE. The CDR3 region is CASSVGSWRTGELFF. The DNA for the CDR3 is TGTGCCAGCAGCGTGGGCTCTTGGCGGACCGGGGAGCTGTTTTTT.

This clonotype was observed a handful of times. The J gene is TRBJ2-3, the V gene TRBV5-1; TRBD2 matches 7 bases. Germline trimming cut 5 bases from V and 2 bases from J; bases unmatched to any gene: 11. Germline CDR1 reads SGHRS; CDR2 reads YFSETQ. This CDR3 contains 16 residues. CDR3 residues: CASRTGASGLTDTQYF. In nucleotides, the CDR3 is TGCGCCAGCAGAACCGGTGCTAGCGGTCTCACAGATACGCAGTATTTT.

This clonotype was observed once. This chain joins TRBV11-2 and TRBJ2-3; the match to TRBD1 covers 11 bases. CDR1 and CDR2 (germline): SGHAT, FQNNGV. The length of the CDR3 is 16 residues. The trim removed 5 bases at V and 5 bases at J, leaving 9 bases unmatched. CDR3 amino acids: CASSPFGQGARDTQYF. For the CDR3, the DNA is TGTGCCAGCAGCCCCTTCGGACAGGGGGCTCGAGATACGCAGTATTTT.

The chain is built from TRBV20-1 and TRBJ2-1; 8 nucleotides align to TRBD2. Germline-derived CDR1 and CDR2 are DFQATT and SNEGSKA (reference sequence). The CDR3 runs 16 residues. J was trimmed by 5 bases and V by 4 bases; bases with no gene match: 13. In DNA, the CDR3 is TGCAGTGCTAAGAAGCGGGAGCGCCCCAGGGACAATGAGCAGTTCTTC. Translated: CSAKKRERPRDNEQFF.

The rearrangement joins TRBV2 to TRBJ2-3; no reliable D call. Germline CDR1 and CDR2: SNHLY and FYNNEI. Trimming pared 2 bases from V and 8 bases from J, leaving 2 bases between. The CDR3 consists of 10 residues. The CDR3 bases are TGTGCCAGCAGTGAAAGTACGCAGTATTTT. This translates into CASSESTQYF.

This chain links TRBV19 with TRBJ2-7; D gene unclear. The J call may not be correct, given that the DNA end is closer to TRBJ2-5. The CDR3 runs 12 residues. Per the germline V gene, CDR1 is LNHDA and CDR2 is SQIVND (reference sequence). The CDR3 spells CASRQAGETQYF. The CDR3 nucleotides are TGTGCCAGCCGACAAGCTGGGGAGACCCAGTACTTC.

The table lists this clonotype with a few counts. This chain joins TRBV7-2 and TRBJ1-2, with D possibly TRBD1 on 6 matching bases. CDR3 size: 15 residues. Germline V lookup: CDR1 SGHTA, CDR2 FQGNSA. V was trimmed by 2 bases and J by 2 bases, leaving 12 bases between them. CDR3 sequence: CASSLIGGTNYGYTF. The CDR3 coding sequence is TGTGCCAGCAGCTTAATTGGGGGCACGAACTATGGCTACACCTTC.

V usage is TRBV10-1 and J usage is TRBJ2-3; 9 positions match TRBD2. The CDR3 is 18 residues long. Germline CDR1 WNHNN, CDR2 SYGVQD (reference sequence). V shed 2 bases and J 1 base; nucleotides not matched to a gene: 10. DNA of the CDR3: TGCGCCAGCAGTGAGGCGGGGGGGCCCAGTTTAGGCACAGATACGCAGTATTTT. Translation: CASSEAGGPSLGTDTQYF.

Regarding this clonotype: A read error may produce the germline difference seen at one junction end. The chain employs TRBV27 and TRBJ1-5, with a tentative D call TRBD1 (6 bases). Germline CDR1 MNHEY, CDR2 SMNVEV (reference sequence). This CDR3 has 12 residues. DNA of the CDR3: TGTGCCGGCAGTTTAGGGGGACAGCCCCAGCATTTT. Amino acids: CAGSLGGQPQHF.

CDR3 in amino acids: CASSLRGHTQYF. CDR3 DNA: TGTGCCAGCAGTTTGAGAGGGCATACGCAGTATTTT. This chain links TRBV12-3 or TRBV12-4 with TRBJ2-3; D is possibly TRBD2 (5 bases). This CDR3 has 12 residues. Trimming shortened V by 3 bases and J by 7 bases, and 8 bases separated the two germline ends.